This entry describes one T cell receptor (beta chain). This clone showed up just once. The antigen it recognizes is unknown. Base-call qualities are not available, and no considerably larger clone is one nucleotide away. The Qiagen DNeasy kit was used to extract genomic DNA both from unsorted PBMCs and from the negatively selected CD4+ and CD8+ fractions. Amplification of TCR beta CDR3 regions was done by immunoSEQ multiplex PCR with primers that anneal to V and J segments. Amplification bias was minimized using a synthetic immune receptor repertoire, and residual bias was removed computationally after sequencing. The original pipeline was this. Repertoire diversity was quantified as the Shannon entropy index using custom Python scripts. Unsorted, CD4+ and CD8+ repertoires were analyzed separately, except for combined analyses in which CD4+ and CD8+ sequences were merged in silico. A clone counted as expanded when the clone's frequency after treatment rose at least 2-fold relative to C1D1, and clones undetected at baseline were given a pseudocount of 0.5. Clones with 0 or 1 copy at C1D1 were classified as singleton clones, and clones with 2 or more copies were classified as non-singleton clones. Clones expanded in unsorted samples were annotated as CD4+, CD8+ or unknown by matching protein sequences in sorted samples from the same patient. Wilcoxon tests on paired samples were used to test changes in diversity from C1D1 to C4D1. In TCRdb, the immuneACCESS table is reduced to in-frame sequences with V and J assigned. These tables do not hold every clone; where another copy was compared, an unresolved V gene accounts for under half, and the others remain unexplained. V, J and clone size were drawn from that table, and D and trimming were deduced from the DNA. This sample comprises some 13,000 clones, roughly 86% of them detected only once. Jointly, the top ten make up approximately 35% of the sample.

The germline V and J ends show losses of 7 bases and 10 bases respectively, and no gene match explains 19 bases of the junction. Measured from the cysteine to the phenylalanine, the CDR3 is 16 residues long. Only CDR3 DNA is held: 48 bases, read in frame from base 1. The germline V gene yields MDHEN for CDR1 and SYDVKM for CDR2. The sample originates from a study of PD-1 blockade in classical Hodgkin lymphoma (TCRdb year 2020). Background for the entire study: Nivolumab dosing was 3 mg/kg intravenously every 2 weeks, continuing until either disease progression or unacceptable toxicity. To define a peripheral blood immune signature of response to PD-1 blockade in classical Hodgkin lymphoma, the study combined TCR beta sequencing with CyTOF. General conclusions and limits of the study: Baseline TCR diversity was reported to be lower in newly diagnosed patients than in healthy donors and to be lower still in relapsed/refractory patients. By C4D1, a significant rise was seen in CD4+ TCR diversity but not in CD8+ TCR diversity (p=0.0027 vs p=0.16), and the rise was most apparent among complete responders (p=0.02). The study was restricted to a single clinical trial cohort, and the causes of repertoire differences, possibly disease activity or prior therapy, were left undefined. Lower diversity was seen in patients whose nivolumab began less than 1 year after ASCT, and these patients were left out of later analyses so that immune reconstitution would not confound the results. Trial patients with a complete response had baseline diversity similar to that of newly diagnosed patients, while partial responders and progressors had significantly lower diversity.

Per the publication, the time point label means: cycle 1 day 1 (C1D1), immediately before nivolumab initiation. Relapse after autologous stem cell transplantation had occurred in all trial patients, and cohorts A, B and C were distinguished by prior brentuximab vedotin exposure. The trial cohort included 45 to 65 patients with relapsed/refractory classical Hodgkin lymphoma, and each patient had a best overall response of complete response, partial response or progressive disease. Single-agent nivolumab was administered to trial patients in the multi-cohort phase II CheckMate 205 trial. An independent review committee assessed best overall response using the 2007 International Working Group response criteria. Trial PBMCs were obtained immediately prior to nivolumab initiation (C1D1) and on therapy at cycle 2 day 1 and cycle 4 day 1. After peripheral blood was drawn into 8 mL Vacutainer Cell Preparation Tubes, PBMCs were isolated by centrifugation and then cryopreserved.

The material was peripheral blood mononuclear cells (PBMCs), obtained at baseline. The chain links TRBV28 with TRBJ1-5, and 7 junctional nucleotides match TRBD1. This sequence originates from a human donor with classical Hodgkin lymphoma. The CDR3 region has the sequence CASISTGAGFHPPQHF. The nucleotide sequence reads TGTGCCAGCATCTCAACAGGGGCGGGGTTCCATCCTCCCCAGCATTTT.